Here is one T cell receptor beta chain with its context. Its antigen is still unknown. CDR1 LGHNA and CDR2 YSLEER come from the germline V gene. J lost 10 bases, V lost 1 base, and 6 bases had no gene match. The CDR3 extends over 15 amino acids. The record originates from a study of vaccination effects on CD4 cells after COVID-19. Study details: Everyone in the study got two shots of either the BNT162b2 or mRNA-1273 vaccine.

Some clones are missing from TCRdb's copy, which holds only in-frame ones; the method was immunoSEQ multiplex PCR. The data show roughly 26,000 clones, with 75% to 80% seen just once and more than 15% held by the top ten. Peptide-pool stimulation followed by sequencing identified expanded antigen-specific CD4+ clonotypes in the ViraFEST assay. Researchers isolated CD4+ T cells once ten to eleven days of culture had elapsed. PCR-confirmed SARS-CoV-2 infection occurred in the person between March and December 2020. Approximately 2.1 million PBMC were placed in each well, which was supplemented with 10 IU/ml IL-2 and roughly 9 ug/ml peptides.

This chain joins TRBV4-3 and TRBJ2-1; 11 nucleotides match TRBD2. The sequencing here drew on CD4+ T cells from PBMCs cultured with HCoV-NL63 spike peptides, taken before COVID-19 vaccination. This sequence originates from a human donor who had a prior SARS-CoV-2 infection. The CDR3 protein is CASSQVAGGPLEQFF. The CDR3 DNA is TGCGCCAGCAGCCAAGTAGCGGGAGGGCCTTTGGAGCAGTTCTTC.